The T cell receptor beta chain described here comes from a study of cytomegalovirus exposure and HLA in healthy donors. Study-level points and caveats: HLA-A and HLA-B allele assignments for most subjects were reportedly predicted accurately using TCR beta sequences. 150 or so TCR beta chains were listed as cytomegalovirus-associated. One variant, a missense change in DCLRE1C, was linked in a later analysis to TCR beta V- and J-gene trimming.

PCR primers comprised 60 Vbeta and 13 Jbeta primers. The protocol was immunoSEQ multiplex PCR, while the TCRdb copy is restricted to in-frame clones and leaves out a portion. The table records roughly 150,000 clones, 65% to 80% of them present only once. Concerning this clone itself: Antigen specificity is unknown.

Looked up from germline, CDR1 is MDHEN and CDR2 is SYDVKM. The germline V and J ends were trimmed by 6 bases and 4 bases, with 18 bases remaining between them. This CDR3 is 16 amino acids long. The chain recombines TRBV28 with TRBJ1-4; D might be TRBD1 (5 bases). The specimen sequenced was PBMCs. This receptor was obtained from a woman aged 40 to 49 in good health and CMV-seropositive. The CDR3 region is CASSTNQGTYNEKLFF. For the CDR3, the DNA is TGTGCCAGCAGCACCAATCAGGGAACCTATAATGAAAAACTGTTTTTT.